The 21 T cell receptor beta chains given below trace back to one sample, sequenced in a study of T cell responses to AZD1222 COVID-19 vaccine. Measured with immunoSEQ multiplex PCR; TCRdb has only the in-frame clones, and not every one. In the table there are about 150,000 clones, 70% to 90% of which are singletons. Sequenced material: peripheral blood, taken on day 0 of MenACWY control vaccination. The receptors originated from an adult in good health.

The rearrangement links TRBV15 to TRBJ1-1, with 7 bases lining up with TRBD1. With 6 bases clipped from V and 1 base from J, the junction kept 5 bases outside the gene matches. CDR1 is LNHNV, CDR2 YYDKDF, per germline (reference sequence). There are 14 residues in the CDR3. This chain's CDR3 is CATRTTGTNTEAFF. CDR3 sequence (DNA): TGTGCCACCAGGACGACAGGGACGAACACTGAAGCTTTCTTT. Together with reference TRBV15 and TRBJ1-1, the CDR3 gives the full variable domain: DAMVIQNPRYQVTQFGKPVTLSCSQTLNHNVMYWYQQKSSQAPKLLFHYYDKDFNNEADTPDNFQSRRPNTSFCFLDIRSPGLGDTAMYLCATRTTGTNTEAFFGQGTRLTVV.

The V and J genes are TRBV5-1 and TRBJ2-2; tentatively, D is TRBD2 (6 bases). The CDR3 sequence is 19 residues long. V shed 2 bases and J shed 0 bases, with 20 bases lying between them. From germline, CDR1 is SGHRS and CDR2 YFSETQ. The CDR3 nucleotides read TGCGCCAGCAGCTTTTCCGGAGGGTGGTTCAGATCGAACACCGGGGAGCTGTTTTTT. As protein: CASSFSGGWFRSNTGELFF.

The rearrangement joins TRBV11-3 to TRBJ1-2; maybe TRBD1 (5 bases). The CDR3 has 13 amino acids. V lost 5 bases and J lost 4, with 11 bases in between. Per germline, CDR1 SGHNT and CDR2 YENEEA. CDR3 DNA: TGTGCCAGCAGCGGCGGGGGAGGCTATGGCTACACCTTC. It is translated as CASSGGGGYGYTF.

The chain links TRBV6-5 to TRBJ1-4, with 7 bases lining up with TRBD1. Germline V gives CDR1 MNHEY, CDR2 SVGAGI. This CDR3 has 14 amino acids. V shed 6 bases and J 8 bases; nucleotides not matched to a gene: 9. CDR3 sequence: CASRARQGSEKLFF. In DNA, the CDR3 is TGTGCCAGCAGGGCTAGACAGGGAAGCGAAAAACTGTTTTTT.

This rearrangement joins TRBV21-1 to TRBJ2-4; TRBD1 reflects the table's D call only, with no check against the DNA. TRBV21-1 constitutes a pseudogene. The CDR3 has 13 amino acids. This chain's CDR3 is CASSPGQGNIQYF. DNA of the CDR3: TGTGCCAGCAGCCCTGGACAGGGAAACATTCAGTACTTC.

A word on this clone: The same CDR3 can be traced to other DNA sequences in this sample. V and J are TRBV3-1 (or the pseudogene TRBV3-2) and TRBJ1-5; D remains unclear. V dropped 3 bases and J dropped 6 bases, with 9 bases sitting between them. This CDR3 has 13 residues. Per germline, CDR1 LGHDT and CDR2 YNNKEL (reference sequence). The chain's CDR3 is CASSQGLGQPQHF. CDR3 DNA: TGTGCCAGCAGCCAGGGTTTAGGTCAGCCCCAGCATTTT.

The chain is built from TRBV29-1 and TRBJ1-2; 7 bases fit TRBD1. The CDR3 is 14 residues long. V was clipped by 5 bases and J by 4 bases; unmatched bases: 10. Germline V CDR1 and CDR2: SQVTM, ANQGSEA. Written as DNA, the CDR3 is TGCAGCGTTCTTCACAGGGGCGGTAGCTATGGCTACACCTTC. This translates into CSVLHRGGSYGYTF.

This chain's CDR3 is CASRPAGTGDGNTEAFF. The CDR3 DNA reads as TGCGCCAGCAGACCCGCCGGGACAGGGGACGGGAACACTGAAGCTTTCTTT. The chain carries TRBV5-1 and TRBJ1-1; 10 bases match TRBD1. J lost 1 base, V lost 5 bases, and 11 bases had no gene match. From germline, CDR1 is SGHRS and CDR2 YFSETQ. The CDR3 totals 17 residues.

The V call is TRBV30, the J call TRBJ1-1, with D possibly TRBD1 on 6 matching bases. The V end was cut by 2 bases, the J end by 1 base, with 17 bases between. The V gene's germline CDR1 is GTSNPN and CDR2 SVGIG (reference sequence). This CDR3 comprises 16 residues. In DNA form, the CDR3 reads TGTGCCTGGAGTCCCGGGGGGGCCACACGGAACACTGAAGCTTTCTTT. Its protein is CAWSPGGATRNTEAFF.

The genes are TRBV10-2 and TRBJ2-7, with D tentatively TRBD1 (6 bases). V gave up 4 bases and J gave up 0 bases, with 7 bases separating them. CDR1 is WSHSY and CDR2 is SAAADI in the germline V gene. The CDR3 has 13 residues. The chain's CDR3 is CASSGDNSYEQYV. In DNA, the CDR3 is TGCGCCAGCAGTGGGGACAACTCCTACGAGCAGTACGTC.

The chain carries TRBV5-4 and TRBJ1-2; possibly TRBD1 for D (5 bases). Germline V gene sequence: CDR1 SGHNT, CDR2 YYREEE (reference sequence). The CDR3 sequence is 17 residues long. V shed 4 bases and J shed 3 bases, with 22 bases lying between them. The CDR3 loop is CASSRPAAGSEHYGYTF. The CDR3 DNA reads as TGTGCCAGCAGCCGACCCGCGGCAGGGAGTGAGCACTATGGCTACACCTTC. Full variable domain (missing parts from reference TRBV5-4 and TRBJ1-2): ETGVTQSPTHLIKTRGQQVTLRCSSQSGHNTVSWYQQALGQGPQFIFQYYREEENGRGNFPPRFSGLQFPNYSSELNVNALELDDSALYLCASSRPAAGSEHYGYTFGSGTRLTVV.

The chain couples TRBV18 to TRBJ2-2; a possible D gene is TRBD1 (5 bases). Germline V CDR1 and CDR2: KGHSH, LQKENI. CDR3 length equals 15 residues. The V gene lost 4 bases and the J gene lost 7 bases, with 16 bases spanning the gap. CDR3 sequence (DNA): TGTGCCAGCTCACTATCACAAAGGGGATTCGGGGAGCTGTTTTTT. Encoded protein: CASSLSQRGFGELFF.

This clone was recorded a few times. The chain recombines TRBV9 with TRBJ1-1; D uncertain. CDR1 is SGDLS and CDR2 is YYNGEE in the germline V gene. CDR3 length: 15 amino acids. Trimming left V 0 bases short and J 0 bases short, with 9 bases between. The CDR3 loop reads CASSVDNGMNTEAFF. The CDR3 DNA sequence: TGTGCCAGCAGCGTAGACAACGGCATGAACACTGAAGCTTTCTTT.

The gene calls are TRBV5-1 and TRBJ2-7, with 7 bases fitting TRBD2. The CDR3 spans 14 residues. CDR1 and CDR2 (germline): SGHRS, YFSETQ. Trimming at V came to 4 bases and at J to 0 bases, leaving 4 bases not matched to a gene. This CDR3 is CASSQGGPSYEQYF. DNA for the CDR3: TGCGCCAGCAGCCAGGGAGGGCCCTCCTACGAGCAGTACTTC.

The gene calls are TRBV7-8 and TRBJ1-1; 7 bases agree with TRBD1. The CDR3 sequence is 15 residues long. Germline V gene sequence: CDR1 SGHVS, CDR2 FQNEAQ. V shed 1 base and J 4 bases; nucleotides not matched to a gene: 6. The CDR3: CASSLVDRVTTEAFF. Written as DNA, the CDR3 is TGTGCCAGCAGCTTAGTAGACAGGGTGACCACTGAAGCTTTCTTT.

This chain uses TRBV6-5 with TRBJ1-6; 9 bases agree with TRBD1. Germline V gene data show CDR1 as MNHEY and CDR2 as SVGAGI. The CDR3 has 13 amino acids. J gave up 10 bases and V 10 bases, and 8 bases lay outside the gene matches. The CDR3 sequence is CATRQGGESPLHF. The CDR3 DNA sequence: TGTGCCACGAGACAGGGGGGAGAATCACCCCTCCACTTT.

This chain uses TRBV4-1 with TRBJ1-4; no definite D call. V was pared by 5 bases and J by 4 bases, with 14 bases between. Per germline, CDR1 MGHRA and CDR2 YSYEKL. The CDR3 extends over 15 amino acids. This CDR3 reads CASSARAGVNEKLFF. As DNA, the CDR3 is TGCGCCAGCAGCGCTCGTGCCGGGGTTAATGAAAAACTGTTTTTT.

The chain carries TRBV19 and TRBJ1-3; 8 nucleotides align to TRBD1. Per germline, CDR1 LNHDA and CDR2 SQIVND (reference sequence). J lost 0 bases, V lost 4 bases, and 5 bases had no gene match. The CDR3 sequence is 16 residues long. In DNA form, the CDR3 reads TGTGCCAGTAGTAGGACAGGGATCAACTCTGGAAACACCATATATTTT. It encodes CASSRTGINSGNTIYF.

A few counts support this clone. The chain joins TRBV10-2 to TRBJ2-7; 9 nucleotides agree with TRBD1. Unmatched junction bases numbered 2, after V lost 5 bases and J lost 3 bases. The CDR3 loop spans 13 amino acids. CDR1 is WSHSY and CDR2 is SAAADI in the germline V gene. The CDR3 reads CASSSTGGYEQYV. Written as DNA, the CDR3 is TGCGCCAGCAGTTCGACAGGGGGCTACGAGCAGTACGTC.

This clone appeared a single time. This chain uses TRBV27 with TRBJ1-2, with D uncertain. The CDR3 has 14 amino acids. Germline V gene sequence: CDR1 MNHEY, CDR2 SMNVEV (reference sequence). Between the trimmed V and J ends, which lost 7 bases and 2 bases, there was a span of 14 bases. CDR3: CASMSPVANYGYTF. The DNA for the CDR3 is TGTGCCAGCATGTCACCAGTGGCAAACTATGGCTACACCTTC.

This clone was counted only a few times. The chain is built from TRBV28 and TRBJ1-1; D call uncertain. The CDR3 is 12 amino acids. CDR1 and CDR2 from the germline V gene are MDHEN and SYDVKM. V was cut by 1 base and J by 4 bases, with 4 bases left in between. The CDR3 DNA sequence: TGTGCCAGCAGTTTATTTCCCACTGAAGCTTTCTTT. This codes for CASSLFPTEAFF.